What follows are 13 T cell receptor beta chains derived from one specimen sequenced in a study of T cells after yellow fever vaccination. TCRdb ran MiXCR on the 5' RACE reads and lists one entry per CDR3 protein. The table shows some 350,000 distinct CDR3 sequences, with roughly 11% occurring only once. Material: PBMCs, obtained on the day of the first yellow fever vaccination. The receptors shown here come from a man aged 18 to 29 who received the YFV17D yellow fever vaccine.

V gene TRBV3-1 combines with J gene TRBJ2-3; D remains unclear. V was shortened by 6 bases and J by 0 bases, with 10 bases between the two germline ends. CDR3 size: 14 residues. Germline V gene lookup returns CDR1 LGHDT and CDR2 YNNKEL (reference sequence). The CDR3 region has the DNA TGTGCCAGCAGGCGTGGTCTGAGCACAGATACGCAGTATTTT. Encoded protein: CASRRGLSTDTQYF.

This clonotype was seen a handful of times. This chain connects TRBV5-1 to TRBJ2-5; D assignment may be TRBD1 or TRBD2 (6 bases each). This CDR3 contains 15 residues. V was trimmed by 4 bases and J by 5 bases, leaving 18 bases between them. The germline CDR1 and CDR2 sequences are SGHRS and YFSETQ. The CDR3 here is CASSPGGGLGETQYF. The CDR3 nucleotides read TGCGCCAGCAGCCCCGGAGGGGGGCTTGGGGAGACCCAGTACTTC.

This clonotype has more than one count but fewer than ten. This rearrangement joins TRBV4-2 to TRBJ1-1; TRBD1 is a possible D gene (6 bases). CDR1 is LGHNA, CDR2 YNFKEQ, per germline. V gave up 1 base and J gave up 4 bases, with 13 bases separating them. The CDR3 runs to 15 residues. CDR3 bases: TGTGCCAGCAGCCAAGGCAGGGGTTTATCCACTGAAGCTTTCTTT. Protein product: CASSQGRGLSTEAFF.

A few counts support this clonotype. This chain uses TRBV20-1 with TRBJ2-7, with D possibly being TRBD1 or TRBD2 (6 bases each). The CDR3 runs to 13 residues. V was pared by 5 bases and J by 4 bases, with 15 bases between. CDR1 DFQATT and CDR2 SNEGSKA come from the germline V gene (reference sequence). CDR3: CSAPGALWYEQYF. The CDR3 DNA is TGCAGTGCTCCGGGGGCTCTGTGGTACGAGCAGTACTTC.

The V call is TRBV7-3, the J call TRBJ2-1; TRBD1 matches at 7 bases. Germline V gene sequence: CDR1 SGHTA, CDR2 FQGTGA. After removal of 2 bases from V and 6 bases from J, the junction contained 4 bases not matched to a gene. The CDR3 sequence is 14 residues long. CDR3 amino acids: CASSLDRVGNEQFF. The CDR3 DNA reads TGTGCCAGCAGCTTAGACAGGGTGGGCAATGAGCAGTTCTTC.

This clonotype has just a few counts. This rearrangement joins TRBV2 to TRBJ2-3, with D unclear. Trimming removed 6 bases at V and 4 bases at J, with 23 bases between. Germline V CDR1 and CDR2: SNHLY, FYNNEI. The CDR3 runs 17 residues. CDR3 coding DNA: TGTGCCAGCAGGATTCTTGCGGACCCATCCGAGGCAGATACGCAGTATTTT. It encodes CASRILADPSEADTQYF.

This clonotype was counted a few times. CDR3 bases: TGCAGTGCTATCCGAAGGCTAATGGATACGCAGTATTTT. Protein sequence: CSAIRRLMDTQYF. This chain connects TRBV20-1 to TRBJ2-3; no definite D call. V was trimmed by 4 bases and J by 6 bases, leaving 14 bases between them. The CDR3 totals 13 residues. Per the germline V gene, CDR1 is DFQATT and CDR2 is SNEGSKA (reference sequence).

There are a few counts of this clonotype. The chain carries TRBV5-5 and TRBJ2-5; tentative D call: TRBD1 (6 bases). The germline V and J ends were trimmed by 2 bases and 4 bases, with 12 bases remaining between them. The CDR3 consists of 14 residues. The V gene's germline CDR1 is SGHKS and CDR2 YYEKEE (reference sequence). The CDR3 region is CASSFQGMSETQYF. In DNA, the CDR3 is TGTGCCAGCAGCTTCCAGGGGATGTCAGAGACCCAGTACTTC. The variable domain in full, with the rest retrieved from reference TRBV5-5 and TRBJ2-5, is DAGVTQSPTHLIKTRGQQVTLRCSPISGHKSVSWYQQVLGQGPQFIFQYYEKEERGRGNFPDRFSARQFPNYSSELNVNALLLGDSALYLCASSFQGMSETQYFGPGTRLLVL.

The genes are TRBV28 and TRBJ1-3, with 10 positions matching TRBD1. The J segment lost 4 bases and the V segment lost 4 bases, leaving 7 bases of the junction unmatched. Germline V gene data show CDR1 as MDHEN and CDR2 as SYDVKM. This CDR3 is built from 16 residues. The CDR3 DNA is TGTGCCAGCAGTTCAACCGGGACAGGGGACGGAAACACCATATATTTT. Encoded protein: CASSSTGTGDGNTIYF. Full variable domain (rest looked up from reference TRBV28 and TRBJ1-3): DVKVTQSSRYLVKRTGEKVFLECVQDMDHENMFWYRQDPGLGLRLIYFSYDVKMKEKGDIPEGYSVSREKKERFSLILESASTNQTSMYLCASSSTGTGDGNTIYFGEGSWLTVV.

Only a few counts were recorded for this clonotype. The chain is built from TRBV7-9 and TRBJ2-5; 7 bases line up with TRBD1. Germline CDR1 and CDR2: SEHNR and FQNEAQ (reference sequence). The length of the CDR3 is 14 residues. After removal of 3 bases from V and 2 bases from J, the junction contained 3 bases not matched to a gene. This CDR3 is CASSFNRGQETQYF. As DNA, the CDR3 is TGTGCCAGCAGCTTCAACAGGGGACAAGAGACCCAGTACTTC.

The V gene is TRBV7-9, the J gene TRBJ2-2; D possibly corresponds to TRBD1 (6 bases). V was trimmed by 2 bases and J by 6 bases, leaving 10 bases between them. Germline CDR1 and CDR2: SEHNR and FQNEAQ (reference sequence). The CDR3 contains 14 residues. The CDR3 loop reads CASSLYEGAGELFF. CDR3 coding DNA: TGTGCCAGCAGCTTATATGAGGGGGCCGGGGAGCTGTTTTTT.

The V gene is TRBV20-1, the J gene TRBJ2-4; D call uncertain. This CDR3 has 15 residues. V dropped 3 bases and J dropped 0 bases, with 12 bases sitting between them. CDR1 and CDR2 from the germline V gene are DFQATT and SNEGSKA (reference sequence). The CDR3 here is CSARVLSRAKNIQYF. CDR3 nucleotide sequence: TGCAGTGCTAGGGTGCTTTCCAGAGCCAAAAACATTCAGTACTTC.

The CDR3 loop reads CASSLGRGLTDTQYF. CDR3 nucleotides: TGTGCCAGCAGTTTAGGTCGGGGGTTGACAGATACGCAGTATTTT. J is TRBJ2-3 and V is TRBV12-3 or TRBV12-4; tentatively, D is TRBD2 (6 bases). The CDR3 is 15 residues long. V was shortened by 1 base and J by 3 bases, with 11 bases between the two germline ends.